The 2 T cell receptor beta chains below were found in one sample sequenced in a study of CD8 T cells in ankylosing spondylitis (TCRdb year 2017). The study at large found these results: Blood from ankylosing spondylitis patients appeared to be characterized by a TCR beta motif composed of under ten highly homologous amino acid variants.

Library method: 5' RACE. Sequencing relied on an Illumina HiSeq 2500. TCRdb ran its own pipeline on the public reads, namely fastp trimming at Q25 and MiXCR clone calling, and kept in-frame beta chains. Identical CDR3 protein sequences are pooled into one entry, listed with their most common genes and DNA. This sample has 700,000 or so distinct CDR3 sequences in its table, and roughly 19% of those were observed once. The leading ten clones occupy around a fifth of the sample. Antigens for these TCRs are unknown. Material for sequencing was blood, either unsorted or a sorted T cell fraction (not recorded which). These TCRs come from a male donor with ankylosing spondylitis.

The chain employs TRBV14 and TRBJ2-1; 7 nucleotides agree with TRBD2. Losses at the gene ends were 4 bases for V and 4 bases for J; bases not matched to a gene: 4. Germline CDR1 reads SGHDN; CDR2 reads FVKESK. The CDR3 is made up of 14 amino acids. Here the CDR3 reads CASSRGTIYNEQFF. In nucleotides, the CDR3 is TGTGCCAGCAGCCGAGGGACTATTTACAATGAGCAGTTCTTC. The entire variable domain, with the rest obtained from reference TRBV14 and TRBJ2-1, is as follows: EAGVTQFPSHSVIEKGQTVTLRCDPISGHDNLYWYRRVMGKEIKFLLHFVKESKQDESGMPNNRFLAERTGGTYSTLKVQPAELEDSGVYFCASSRGTIYNEQFFGPGTRLTVL.

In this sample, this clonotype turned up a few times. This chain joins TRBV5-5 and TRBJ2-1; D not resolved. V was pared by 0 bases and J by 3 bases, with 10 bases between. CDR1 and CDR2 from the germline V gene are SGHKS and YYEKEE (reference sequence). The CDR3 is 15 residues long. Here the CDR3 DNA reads TGTGCCAGCAGCTTGGGGCAGATCCTCTACAATGAGCAGTTCTTC. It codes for CASSLGQILYNEQFF.